Listed below are T cell receptor beta chains from one sample, sequenced in a study of cytomegalovirus exposure and HLA in healthy donors. Produced via immunoSEQ multiplex PCR; TCRdb's table is partial and in-frame only. This sample's table reports around 140,000 clones. The specimen was PBMCs. These TCRs come from a woman in her thirties or forties in good health and CMV-seronegative. Both conserved end residues are trimmed from each CDR3. The order of the fields is V gene, J gene, CDR3 protein.

v_gene: TRBV2; j_gene: TRBJ2-3; CDR3aa: ASSEEAVFTDTQY
v_gene: TRBV28; j_gene: TRBJ2-7; CDR3aa: ASSFAGRGNYEQY
v_gene: TRBV28; j_gene: TRBJ2-1; CDR3aa: ASSLLRGGQF
v_gene: TRBV13; j_gene: TRBJ1-2; CDR3aa: ASSPWDFALNYGYT
v_gene: TRBV10-3; j_gene: TRBJ2-5; CDR3aa: AIRSRQGQETQY
v_gene: TRBV10-3; j_gene: TRBJ2-2; CDR3aa: AISDPRGGGHTGELF
v_gene: TRBV28; j_gene: TRBJ1-1; CDR3aa: ASSFHGGVPGAF
v_gene: TRBV7-9; j_gene: TRBJ1-6; CDR3aa: ASSLTGTGGDSPLH
v_gene: TRBV7-9; j_gene: TRBJ2-5; CDR3aa: ASSPGSGGTQY
v_gene: TRBV15; j_gene: TRBJ1-5; CDR3aa: ATSRETGAVAQH
v_gene: TRBV28; j_gene: TRBJ2-1; CDR3aa: ASSFGGFLLVQF
v_gene: TRBV9; j_gene: TRBJ1-4; CDR3aa: ASSGNTGANEKLF
v_gene: TRBV27; j_gene: TRBJ1-2; CDR3aa: AGTGTYGYT
v_gene: TRBV19; j_gene: TRBJ1-3; CDR3aa: ASNPVGDSGNTIY
v_gene: TRBV5-6; j_gene: TRBJ1-6; CDR3aa: ASSLRGAPYNSPLH
v_gene: TRBV7-3; j_gene: TRBJ2-3; CDR3aa: ASSSSGGPTDTQY
v_gene: TRBV2; j_gene: TRBJ2-1; CDR3aa: ASSALAGAGDEQF
v_gene: TRBV4-1; j_gene: TRBJ2-7; CDR3aa: ASSQETRRTDEQY